This T cell receptor beta chain was sequenced in a study of shared clonotypes between healthy human individuals. Profiled with immunoSEQ multiplex PCR; TCRdb holds only in-frame clones, not every one. The sample yields approximately 740,000 clones, approximately 92% seen once. Terminally differentiated effector memory CD45RA+ cells were left out of the naive CD8 fraction, which was CD45RO-negative and positively selected for CCR7. From germline, CDR1 is WSHSY and CDR2 SAAADI. The V and J ends lost 7 bases and 4 bases, in that order; junction bases with no gene match: 5. The CDR3 loop spans 13 amino acids.

The material sequenced was naive CD8+ T cells sorted from blood. The receptor comes from a man aged 25-45 years in good health. The rearrangement joins TRBV10-2 to TRBJ2-7, with 9 bases fitting TRBD1. In DNA form, the CDR3 reads TGCGCCAGCATAGGGACAGGGAGGTACGAGCAGTACTTC. Its translation is CASIGTGRYEQYF.